The 15 T cell receptor beta chains in this list originate from one sample, sequenced in a study of CD8+ T cells in alopecia areata. Described treatment: oral pan-JAK inhibitor, 5-10 mg twice daily. RNA was isolated and reverse transcribed to cDNA, the sequencing template. Sequencing was performed with immunoSEQ multiplex PCR; in TCRdb, only in-frame clones are kept and a portion is missing. Of some 220,000 clones listed, around three fifths were seen once; the top ten hold roughly 1.6%. Sequences were derived from CD4+ T cells sorted from blood, sampled at week 4, from a patient treated with tofacitinib. These receptors came from a human donor with alopecia areata.

The chain recombines TRBV5-1 with TRBJ1-2; no firm D call. CDR1 is SGHRS and CDR2 is YFSETQ in the germline V gene. CDR3 length: 13 amino acids. V dropped 0 bases and J dropped 4 bases, with 7 bases sitting between them. The CDR3 loop is CASSLEDPYGYTF. The CDR3 DNA sequence: TGCGCCAGCAGCTTGGAAGACCCCTATGGCTACACCTTC.

The chain is built from TRBV30 and TRBJ1-2; the D is unclear. This CDR3 has 11 residues. Germline V gene sequence: CDR1 GTSNPN, CDR2 SVGIG (reference sequence). V lost 5 bases and J lost 4, with 8 bases in between. The CDR3 spells CAWGPAYGYTF. The CDR3 coding sequence is TGTGCCTGGGGGCCAGCCTATGGCTACACCTTC.

The chain employs TRBV2 and TRBJ1-2, with D unresolved. Looked up from germline, CDR1 is SNHLY and CDR2 is FYNNEI. Trimming stripped 6 bases from V and 5 bases from J, with 10 bases between. The CDR3 spans 12 residues. CDR3 sequence (DNA): TGTGCCAGCAGCTTCGGAGTTTATGGCTACACCTTC. It specifies CASSFGVYGYTF.

This sequence joins TRBV29-1 and TRBJ1-1; no firm D call. This CDR3 spans 13 amino acids. Germline CDR1 is SQVTM and CDR2 is ANQGSEA. V was cut by 2 bases and J by 0 bases, with 7 bases left in between. In nucleotides, the CDR3 is TGCAGCGTTGAATTCCAGATGAACACTGAAGCTTTCTTT. Its translation is CSVEFQMNTEAFF.

The V and J genes are TRBV7-9 and TRBJ1-6; D ambiguous. With 5 bases removed from V and 0 bases from J, the gap between germline ends came to 8 bases. This CDR3 comprises 15 residues. CDR1 and CDR2 from the germline V gene are SEHNR and FQNEAQ (reference sequence). The CDR3 protein is CASSPLTSYNSPLHF. In nucleotides, the CDR3 is TGTGCCAGCAGCCCCCTGACCTCCTATAATTCACCCCTCCACTTT.

The chain is built from TRBV23-1 and TRBJ2-7, with a tentative D call TRBD2 (5 bases). TRBV23-1 carries the ORF label, with uncertain function. Deletions cut 3 bases from V and 7 bases from J, with 16 bases between. The CDR3 is 14 amino acids. This CDR3 reads CASSQEDRPREQYF. CDR3 sequence (DNA): TGCGCCAGCAGTCAGGAGGACCGGCCAAGGGAGCAGTACTTC.

This sequence joins TRBV5-6 and TRBJ2-7, with D possibly TRBD1 on 5 matching bases. V shed 1 base and J shed 2 bases, with 10 bases lying between them. The CDR3 contains 14 residues. In germline, CDR1 is SGHDT, CDR2 YYEEEE. CDR3 loop: CASSLRQGTYEQYF. The CDR3 coding sequence is TGTGCCAGCAGCTTGCGGCAGGGTACCTACGAGCAGTACTTC.

The chain employs TRBV29-1 and TRBJ1-1, with D hard to call. In germline, CDR1 is SQVTM, CDR2 ANQGSEA. V was trimmed by 4 bases and J by 0 bases, leaving 6 bases between them. The CDR3 consists of 12 residues. CDR3 protein: CSVAQMNTEAFF. As DNA, the CDR3 is TGCAGCGTTGCACAAATGAACACTGAAGCTTTCTTT.

J is TRBJ1-2 and V is TRBV9; D possibly corresponds to TRBD1 (5 bases). Trimming removed 2 bases from V and 5 bases from J, with 13 bases in between. CDR1 SGDLS and CDR2 YYNGEE come from the germline V gene. This CDR3 is 14 amino acids long. The CDR3 DNA is TGTGCCAGCAGCGTCCATGAGGGGTTATATGGCTACACCTTC. This codes for CASSVHEGLYGYTF. Full variable domain (rest looked up from reference TRBV9 and TRBJ1-2): DSGVTQTPKHLITATGQRVTLRCSPRSGDLSVYWYQQSLDQGLQFLIQYYNGEERAKGNILERFSAQQFPDLHSELNLSSLELGDSALYFCASSVHEGLYGYTFGSGTRLTVV.

The chain links TRBV29-1 to TRBJ1-1; 7 bases map to TRBD1. The J segment lost 4 bases and the V segment lost 6 bases, leaving 8 bases of the junction unmatched. Germline V gives CDR1 SQVTM, CDR2 ANQGSEA. The CDR3 has 13 residues. The CDR3 reads CSVDRQGSTEAFF. The CDR3 nucleotides read TGCAGCGTAGACAGACAGGGTAGCACTGAAGCTTTCTTT.

The CDR3 sequence is CASSSRLGLAGADTQYF. CDR3 DNA sequence: TGTGCCAGCAGCTCCCGCCTCGGACTAGCGGGAGCAGATACGCAGTATTTT. The chain links TRBV5-4 to TRBJ2-3, with 13 bases fitting TRBD2. CDR3 length: 17 amino acids. Trimming took 3 bases from V and 4 from J; bases not matched to a gene: 8. The germline CDR1 and CDR2 sequences are SGHNT and YYREEE (reference sequence).

This clone was seen a single time. The genes are TRBV30 and TRBJ2-5; D is ambiguous. The CDR3 has 11 amino acids. V was cut by 4 bases and J by 5 bases, with 8 bases left in between. From germline, CDR1 is GTSNPN and CDR2 SVGIG (reference sequence). DNA of the CDR3: TGTGCCTGGAATGATAGGGAGACCCAGTACTTC. It yields the protein CAWNDRETQYF.

This clone was seen a single time. J is TRBJ1-1 and V is TRBV29-1; no firm D call. CDR3 length equals 10 residues. V was cut by 4 bases and J by 8 bases, with 8 bases left in between. CDR1 and CDR2 from the germline V gene are SQVTM and ANQGSEA. This chain's CDR3 is CSVARIEAFF. CDR3 nucleotide sequence: TGCAGCGTTGCCCGAATAGAAGCTTTCTTT.

This chain connects TRBV9 to TRBJ1-4; D perhaps matches TRBD1 (6 bases). The germline gives CDR1 SGDLS, CDR2 YYNGEE. Trimming removed 3 bases at V and 5 bases at J, with 11 bases between. This CDR3 region has 14 residues. CDR3 sequence: CASSAGVGNEKLFF. The CDR3 region has the DNA TGTGCCAGCAGCGCAGGGGTGGGGAATGAAAAACTGTTTTTT.

The rearrangement uses TRBV29-1 and TRBJ1-2, with D maybe TRBD1 (6 bases). This CDR3 has 13 residues. Germline V gives CDR1 SQVTM, CDR2 ANQGSEA. V was trimmed by 4 bases and J by 6 bases, leaving 15 bases between them. The CDR3 DNA follows: TGCAGCGTTGCCCAGGGGCCGGGTAATGGCTACACCTTC. Protein: CSVAQGPGNGYTF.